These T cell receptor beta chains were read from a single sample in a study of cytomegalovirus exposure and HLA in healthy donors. Measured with immunoSEQ multiplex PCR; TCRdb has only the in-frame clones, and not every one. Seen here are about 190,000 clones, around three quarters observed once, and the top ten hold around 1.6%. The material sequenced was PBMCs. These receptors all stem from a young woman in good health and CMV-seronegative. CDR3s include the opening cysteine and the closing phenylalanine or tryptophan. A D gene is named only where the DNA matches it firmly. Size is stated for part of the rows, as once, few or many counts, or as a class when the clone is expanded.

d_gene: .; j_gene: TRBJ1-2; v_gene: TRBV28; abundance: .; CDR3aa: CASRDKFNGYTF; CDR3nt: TGTGCCAGCAGGGACAAATTTAATGGCTACACCTTC
d_gene: TRBD1; j_gene: TRBJ2-7; v_gene: TRBV9; abundance: .; CDR3aa: CASSAGGPSYEQYF; CDR3nt: TGTGCCAGCAGCGCAGGGGGTCCCTCCTACGAGCAGTACTTC
d_gene: .; j_gene: TRBJ1-6; v_gene: TRBV19; abundance: few; CDR3aa: CASSMAGYNSPLHF; CDR3nt: TGTGCCAGTAGTATGGCAGGCTATAATTCACCCCTCCACTTT
d_gene: .; j_gene: TRBJ1-1; v_gene: TRBV5-1; abundance: few; CDR3aa: CASSLGGADTEAFF; CDR3nt: TGCGCCAGCAGCTTGGGTGGGGCGGACACTGAAGCTTTCTTT
d_gene: TRBD2; j_gene: TRBJ2-3; v_gene: TRBV7-8; abundance: .; CDR3aa: CASSPGTSGYTDTQYF; CDR3nt: TGTGCCAGCAGCCCCGGGACTAGCGGCTACACAGATACGCAGTATTTT
d_gene: TRBD1; j_gene: TRBJ2-2; v_gene: TRBV2; abundance: .; CDR3aa: CASSVTTGDPTGELFF; CDR3nt: TGTGCCAGCAGTGTAACGACAGGGGACCCCACCGGGGAGCTGTTTTTT
d_gene: .; j_gene: TRBJ2-1; v_gene: TRBV11-3; abundance: few; CDR3aa: CASSLSQYNEQFF; CDR3nt: TGTGCCAGCAGCTTATCTCAGTACAATGAGCAGTTCTTC
d_gene: .; j_gene: TRBJ2-7; v_gene: TRBV6-6; abundance: few; CDR3aa: CASSYVSYEQYF; CDR3nt: TGTGCCAGCAGTTACGTCTCGTACGAGCAGTACTTC
d_gene: .; j_gene: TRBJ2-3; v_gene: TRBV28; abundance: .; CDR3aa: CASSYYTDTQYF; CDR3nt: TGTGCCAGCAGTTACTACACAGATACGCAGTATTTT
d_gene: TRBD2; j_gene: TRBJ2-3; v_gene: TRBV5-6; abundance: .; CDR3aa: CASSFVAGGPTDTQYF; CDR3nt: TGTGCCAGCAGCTTTGTGGCGGGGGGCCCCACAGATACGCAGTATTTT
d_gene: TRBD1; j_gene: TRBJ1-4; v_gene: TRBV10-3; abundance: .; CDR3aa: CAISESLGQLNEKLFF; CDR3nt: TGTGCCATCAGTGAGTCTTTGGGACAGCTTAATGAAAAACTGTTTTTT
d_gene: .; j_gene: TRBJ2-7; v_gene: TRBV28; abundance: .; CDR3aa: CASSSPRDKYSYEQYF; CDR3nt: TGTGCCAGCAGTTCACCCCGGGACAAATACTCCTACGAGCAGTACTTC
d_gene: .; j_gene: TRBJ1-5; v_gene: TRBV4-1; abundance: .; CDR3aa: CASSQEARAGQPQHF; CDR3nt: TGCGCCAGCAGCCAAGAAGCCAGGGCCGGTCAGCCCCAGCATTTT
d_gene: .; j_gene: TRBJ1-1; v_gene: TRBV6-5; abundance: .; CDR3aa: CASTSGNTEAFF; CDR3nt: TGTGCCAGCACTTCTGGCAACACTGAAGCTTTCTTT
d_gene: .; j_gene: TRBJ1-1; v_gene: TRBV28; abundance: .; CDR3aa: CASSLSQGRTGGDEAFF; CDR3nt: TGTGCCAGCAGTTTAAGTCAGGGCCGGACCGGGGGAGATGAAGCTTTCTTT
d_gene: TRBD1; j_gene: TRBJ2-6; v_gene: TRBV10-3; abundance: .; CDR3aa: CAISESSGGAYGANVLTF; CDR3nt: TGTGCCATCAGTGAGTCTTCAGGGGGCGCGTATGGGGCCAACGTCCTGACTTTC
d_gene: .; j_gene: TRBJ1-1; v_gene: TRBV27; abundance: .; CDR3aa: CASSLTGRGAYTEAFF; CDR3nt: TGTGCCAGCAGTTTAACGGGACGGGGGGCATACACTGAAGCTTTCTTT
d_gene: TRBD1; j_gene: TRBJ1-1; v_gene: TRBV5-1; abundance: .; CDR3aa: CASSWTGGLNTEAFF; CDR3nt: TGCGCCAGCAGCTGGACAGGGGGCTTGAACACTGAAGCTTTCTTT
d_gene: TRBD1; j_gene: TRBJ1-6; v_gene: TRBV7-9; abundance: .; CDR3aa: CSSSSTRQGGNSPLHF; CDR3nt: TGTTCCAGCAGCTCCACCCGACAGGGTGGTAATTCACCCCTCCACTTT
d_gene: TRBD1; j_gene: TRBJ2-7; v_gene: TRBV5-1; abundance: .; CDR3aa: CASSPARQGTYEQYF; CDR3nt: TGCGCCAGCAGCCCTGCCAGACAGGGCACCTACGAGCAGTACTTC
d_gene: .; j_gene: TRBJ1-2; v_gene: TRBV4-3; abundance: once; CDR3aa: CASSQDLGTTGYTF; CDR3nt: TGCGCCAGCAGCCAAGATCTAGGAACAACAGGCTACACCTTC
d_gene: .; j_gene: TRBJ1-2; v_gene: TRBV5-4; abundance: few; CDR3aa: CASSPSPGQNYGYTF; CDR3nt: TGTGCCAGCAGCCCATCCCCTGGACAGAACTATGGCTACACCTTC